The clone carrying this T cell receptor (beta chain) was observed a single time. CDR1 is SGHVS, CDR2 FQNEAQ, per germline. CDR3 length: 16 amino acids. Deletions cut 5 bases from V and 4 bases from J, with 20 bases between. The data were obtained in a study of cytomegalovirus exposure and HLA in healthy donors. The wider study: T cells numbering around 190 million yielded around 120 million unique TCR beta sequences in an earlier analysis.

The PCR contained 60 Vbeta and 13 Jbeta primers. The protocol was immunoSEQ multiplex PCR, while the TCRdb copy is restricted to in-frame clones and leaves out a portion. The sample lists roughly 130,000 clones; under 85% were seen once. This clonotype was obtained from a woman in her forties or fifties in good health and CMV-seropositive. The chain is built from TRBV7-8 and TRBJ2-5, with a weak D call TRBD2 (5 bases). Material: PBMCs. This CDR3 reads CASSRSGSRFGETQYF. DNA for the CDR3: TGTGCCAGCAGCAGATCGGGGTCGAGATTTGGAGAGACCCAGTACTTC.